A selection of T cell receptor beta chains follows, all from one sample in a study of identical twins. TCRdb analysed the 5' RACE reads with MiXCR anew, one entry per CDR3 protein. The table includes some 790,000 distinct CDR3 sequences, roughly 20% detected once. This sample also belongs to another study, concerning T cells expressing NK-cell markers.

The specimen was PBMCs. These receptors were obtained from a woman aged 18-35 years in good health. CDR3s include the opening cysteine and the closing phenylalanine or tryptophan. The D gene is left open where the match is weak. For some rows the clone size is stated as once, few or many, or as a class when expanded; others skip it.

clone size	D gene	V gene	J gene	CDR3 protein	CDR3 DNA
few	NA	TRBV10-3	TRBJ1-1	CAIRVFGDTEAFF	TGTGCCATCAGGGTCTTCGGGGACACTGAAGCTTTCTTT
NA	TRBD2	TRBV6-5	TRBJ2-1	CASSYSGGVTNEQFF	TGTGCCAGCAGTTACTCCGGGGGGGTCACCAATGAGCAGTTCTTC
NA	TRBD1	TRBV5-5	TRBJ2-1	CASSLGQGATYNEQFF	TGTGCCAGCAGCCTGGGACAGGGGGCGACCTACAATGAGCAGTTCTTC
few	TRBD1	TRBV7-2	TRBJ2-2	CASKSQGARTGELFF	TGTGCCAGCAAATCACAGGGGGCGAGGACCGGGGAGCTGTTTTTT
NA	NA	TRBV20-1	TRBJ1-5	CSARSQGGNQPQHF	TGCAGTGCTAGAAGTCAGGGTGGCAATCAGCCCCAGCATTTT
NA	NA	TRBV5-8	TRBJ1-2	CASSLGTGSPNYGYTF	TGTGCCAGCAGCTTGGGGACGGGTTCCCCCAACTATGGCTACACCTTC
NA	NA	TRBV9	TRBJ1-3	CASSVGIGTGNTIYF	TGTGCCAGCAGCGTAGGTATCGGCACTGGAAACACCATATATTTT
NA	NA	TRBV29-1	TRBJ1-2	CSVEAYGYTF	TGCAGCGTTGAGGCCTATGGCTACACCTTC
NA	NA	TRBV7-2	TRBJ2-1	CASSLKPGTTNEQFF	TGTGCCAGCAGCTTAAAGCCCGGGACCACGAATGAGCAGTTCTTC
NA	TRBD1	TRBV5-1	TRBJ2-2	CASSLRGQSLTGELFF	TGCGCCAGCAGCTTGAGGGGACAGTCACTCACCGGGGAGCTGTTTTTT
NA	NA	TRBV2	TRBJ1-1	CASRPTTLNTEAFF	TGTGCCAGCAGACCGACAACCTTGAACACTGAAGCTTTCTTT
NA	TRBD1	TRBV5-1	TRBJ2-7	CASSLAVRDRGYEQYF	TGCGCCAGCAGCTTGGCCGTACGGGACAGGGGGTACGAGCAGTACTTC
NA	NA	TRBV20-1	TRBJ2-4	CSYRAPAKNIQYF	TGCAGTTACAGGGCGCCCGCCAAAAACATTCAGTACTTC
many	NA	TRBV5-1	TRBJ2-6	CASSLGGGSGANVLTF	TGCGCCAGCAGCTTGGGAGGGGGCTCTGGGGCCAACGTCCTGACTTTC
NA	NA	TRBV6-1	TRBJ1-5	CASSPTGLGGNQPQHF	TGTGCCAGCAGCCCTACCGGGCTGGGGGGCAATCAGCCCCAGCATTTT
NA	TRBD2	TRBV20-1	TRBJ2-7	CSATTSGTNYEQYF	TGCAGTGCTACCACTAGCGGGACGAACTACGAGCAGTACTTC
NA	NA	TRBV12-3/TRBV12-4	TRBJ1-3	CASNDRAEGNTIYF	TGTGCCAGCAACGACCGGGCGGAAGGAAACACCATATATTTT
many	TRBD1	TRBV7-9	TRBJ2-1	CASSSGQGLDEQFF	TGTGCCAGCAGCTCTGGACAGGGTCTCGATGAGCAGTTCTTC
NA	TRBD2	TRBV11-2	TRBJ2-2	CASSLGGTSGRDTGELFF	TGTGCCAGCAGCTTAGGGGGGACTAGCGGGAGAGACACCGGGGAGCTGTTTTTT
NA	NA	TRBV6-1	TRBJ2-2	CASRETNTGELFF	TGTGCCAGCAGGGAAACGAACACCGGGGAGCTGTTTTTT